This T cell receptor beta chain was retrieved from a study of cytomegalovirus exposure and HLA in healthy donors. PCR employed 60 Vbeta and 13 Jbeta primers. Profiling relied on immunoSEQ multiplex PCR, and the TCRdb table lists in-frame clones only, not all of them. The data hold roughly 150,000 clones, with roughly four fifths observed a single time. V was clipped by 6 bases and J by 1 base; unmatched bases: 5. Germline assignment: CDR1 GTSNPN and CDR2 SVGIG (reference sequence). The CDR3 sequence is 13 residues long. This clone appeared a few times. V is TRBV30 and J is TRBJ2-7; 8 nucleotides align to TRBD1. The sequence was obtained from a man aged 45-60 years in good health and CMV-seropositive. The material sequenced was PBMCs. CDR3 DNA: TGTGCCTGCGACAGGGGAGGATCCTACGAGCAGTACTTC. This gives the protein CACDRGGSYEQYF.